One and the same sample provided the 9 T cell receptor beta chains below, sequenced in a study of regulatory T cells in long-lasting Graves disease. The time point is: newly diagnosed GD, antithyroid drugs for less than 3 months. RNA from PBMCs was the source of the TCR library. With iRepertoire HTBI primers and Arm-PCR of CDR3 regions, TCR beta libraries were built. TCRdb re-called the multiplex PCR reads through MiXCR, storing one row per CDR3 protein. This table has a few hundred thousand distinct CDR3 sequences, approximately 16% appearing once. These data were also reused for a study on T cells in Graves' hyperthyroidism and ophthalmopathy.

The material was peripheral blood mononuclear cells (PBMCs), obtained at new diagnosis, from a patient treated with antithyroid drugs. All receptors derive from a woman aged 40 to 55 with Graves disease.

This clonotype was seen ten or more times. The CDR3 region is CAWSVLPSSYNEQFF. CDR3 nucleotides: TGTGCCTGGAGTGTACTGCCGAGCTCCTACAATGAGCAGTTCTTC. The chain links TRBV30 to TRBJ2-1; D gene uncertain. V lost 0 bases and J lost 0, with 9 bases in between. CDR1 is GTSNPN and CDR2 is SVGIG in the germline V gene (reference sequence). The CDR3 runs 15 residues. Full variable domain (missing parts from reference TRBV30 and TRBJ2-1): SQTIHQWPATLVQPVGSPLSLECTVEGTSNPNLYWYRQAAGRGLQLLFYSVGIGQISSEVPQNLSASRPQDRQFILSSKKLLLSDSGFYLCAWSVLPSSYNEQFFGPGTRLTVL.

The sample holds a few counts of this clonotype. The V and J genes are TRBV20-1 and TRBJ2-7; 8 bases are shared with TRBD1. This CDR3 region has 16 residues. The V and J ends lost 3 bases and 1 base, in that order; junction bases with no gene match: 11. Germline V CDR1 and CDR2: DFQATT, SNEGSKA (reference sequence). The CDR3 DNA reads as TGCAGTGCTAGGAGACCGGGACAGGACGCATCCTACGAGCAGTACTTC. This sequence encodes CSARRPGQDASYEQYF.

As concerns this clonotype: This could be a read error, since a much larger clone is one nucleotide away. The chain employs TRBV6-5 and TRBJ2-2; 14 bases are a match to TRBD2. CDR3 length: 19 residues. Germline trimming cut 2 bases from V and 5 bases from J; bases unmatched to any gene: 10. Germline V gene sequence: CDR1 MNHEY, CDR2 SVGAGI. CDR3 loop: CASSYTGTSGSVQTGELFF. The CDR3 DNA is TGTGCCAGCAGTTACACGGGGACTAGCGGGAGTGTCCAAACCGGGGAGCTGTTTTTT.

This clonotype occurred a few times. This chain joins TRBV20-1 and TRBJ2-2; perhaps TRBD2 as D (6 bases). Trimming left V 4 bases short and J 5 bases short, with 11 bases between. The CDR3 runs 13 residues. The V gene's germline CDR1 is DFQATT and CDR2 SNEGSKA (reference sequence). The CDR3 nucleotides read TGCAGTGCTATAAGCGGGTCGACCGGGGAGCTGTTTTTT. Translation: CSAISGSTGELFF.

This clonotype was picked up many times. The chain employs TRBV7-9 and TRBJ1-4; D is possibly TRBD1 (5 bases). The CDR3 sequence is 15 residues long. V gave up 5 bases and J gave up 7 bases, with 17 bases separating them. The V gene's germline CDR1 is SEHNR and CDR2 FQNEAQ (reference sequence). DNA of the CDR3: TGTGCCAGCAGCGTTAGGGGCGTGGGGGGTGAAAAACTGTTTTTT. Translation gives CASSVRGVGGEKLFF. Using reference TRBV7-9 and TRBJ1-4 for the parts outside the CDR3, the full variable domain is DTGVSQNPRHKITKRGQNVTFRCDPISEHNRLYWYRQTLGQGPEFLTYFQNEAQLEKSRLLSDRFSAERPKGSFSTLEIQRTEQGDSAMYLCASSVRGVGGEKLFFGSGTQLSVL.

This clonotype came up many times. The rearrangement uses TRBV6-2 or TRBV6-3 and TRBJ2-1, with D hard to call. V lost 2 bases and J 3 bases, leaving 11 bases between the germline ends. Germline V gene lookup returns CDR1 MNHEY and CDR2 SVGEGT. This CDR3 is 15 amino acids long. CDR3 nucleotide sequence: TGTGCCAGCAGTTACACCTACCACTACTACAATGAGCAGTTCTTC. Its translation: CASSYTYHYYNEQFF.

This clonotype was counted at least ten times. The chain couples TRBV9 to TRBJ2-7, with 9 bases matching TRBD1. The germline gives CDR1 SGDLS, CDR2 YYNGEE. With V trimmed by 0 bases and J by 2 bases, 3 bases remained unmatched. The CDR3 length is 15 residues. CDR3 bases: TGTGCCAGCAGCGTAGGAGGGACAGGGACCTACGAGCAGTACTTC. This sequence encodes CASSVGGTGTYEQYF.

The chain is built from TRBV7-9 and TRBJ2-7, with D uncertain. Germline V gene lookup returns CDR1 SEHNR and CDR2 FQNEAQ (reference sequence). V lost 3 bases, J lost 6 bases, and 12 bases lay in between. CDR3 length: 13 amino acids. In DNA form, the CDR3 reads TGTGCCAGCAGCTTCCAAGCTAATGGCGAGCAGTACTTC. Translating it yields CASSFQANGEQYF. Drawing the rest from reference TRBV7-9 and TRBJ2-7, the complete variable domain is DTGVSQNPRHKITKRGQNVTFRCDPISEHNRLYWYRQTLGQGPEFLTYFQNEAQLEKSRLLSDRFSAERPKGSFSTLEIQRTEQGDSAMYLCASSFQANGEQYFGPGTRLTVT.

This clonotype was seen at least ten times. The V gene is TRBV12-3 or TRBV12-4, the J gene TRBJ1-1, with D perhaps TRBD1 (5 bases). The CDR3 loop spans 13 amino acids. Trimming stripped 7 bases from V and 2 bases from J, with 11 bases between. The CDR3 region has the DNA TGTGCCAGCACCTCGGGGGTTAACACTGAAGCTTTCTTT. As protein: CASTSGVNTEAFF.